The source of this T cell receptor (beta chain) is a study of blood T cell repertoires in COVID-19. The CDR3 loop spans 13 amino acids. V was trimmed by 3 bases and J by 4 bases, leaving 7 bases between them. Remarks on this clone: This sample also contains other DNA sequences that code for the same CDR3.

TCRdb's copy holds only in-frame clones and misses some; the assay was immunoSEQ multiplex PCR. The profile covers some 350,000 clones, with almost 90% appearing a single time and around 7% taken by the ten largest. The TCR originated in a man aged 18 to 29 with active or convalescent COVID-19. V gene TRBV12-3 or TRBV12-4 combines with J gene TRBJ1-5; D is ambiguous. What was sequenced was peripheral blood. The CDR3 nucleotides are TGTGCCAGCAGTTTCCGGGGAAATCAGCCCCAGCATTTT. Its translation is CASSFRGNQPQHF.